These 32 T cell receptor beta chains were sequenced from one sample in a study of blood T cell repertoires in COVID-19. This table comes from immunoSEQ multiplex PCR, and its TCRdb copy is limited to in-frame clones, with some not included. Of 310,000 or so clones listed, around 87% are singletons. What was sequenced was peripheral blood. The receptors come from a woman aged 25 to 45 who had recovered from COVID-19.

Concerning this clone: A junction boundary mismatches the germline segment, possibly from a read error. The chain joins TRBV7-7 to TRBJ2-2, with 8 bases identical to TRBD1. The CDR3 is 16 residues long. Germline V CDR1 and CDR2: SSHAT, FNYEAQ (reference sequence). The CDR3 region has the DNA TGTGCTAGCAGCTTATTCCAGGGGGCAGACACCGGGGAGCTGTTTTTT. This encodes CASSLFQGADTGELFF. Full variable domain (missing parts from reference TRBV7-7 and TRBJ2-2): GAGVSQSPRYKVTKRGQDVTLRCDPISSHATLYWYQQALGQGPEFLTYFNYEAQPDKSGLPSDRFSAERPEGSISTLTIQRTEQRDSAMYRCASSLFQGADTGELFFGEGSRLTVL.

The chain employs TRBV24-1 and TRBJ2-3; 14 nucleotides match TRBD2. Unmatched junction bases numbered 3, after V lost 7 bases and J lost 4 bases. Germline loops: CDR1 KGHDR, CDR2 SFDVKD. The CDR3 is 15 residues long. The CDR3 nucleotides are TGTGCCACCAGCCCGGGACTAGCGGGAGCAGATACGCAGTATTTT. It specifies CATSPGLAGADTQYF.

This clone turned up a few times. This chain uses TRBV4-3 with TRBJ2-3, with D unclear. Germline V gene data show CDR1 as LGHNA and CDR2 as YSLEER. Trimming pared 0 bases from V and 2 bases from J, leaving 9 bases between. The CDR3 is 15 residues long. The chain's CDR3 is CASSQEFTDTDTQYF. For the CDR3, the DNA is TGCGCCAGCAGCCAAGAATTTACAGACACAGATACGCAGTATTTT.

This clone came up once. The rearrangement links TRBV3-1 (or the pseudogene TRBV3-2) to TRBJ2-5; 10 nucleotides match TRBD2. J gave up 3 bases and V 1 base, and 11 bases lay outside the gene matches. The germline V gene encodes CDR1 LGHDT and CDR2 YNNKEL (reference sequence). The CDR3 is 18 residues long. In DNA, the CDR3 is TGTGCCAGCAGCCAAGTAGGTTTTAGCGGGAGGTTTGAAGAGACCCAGTACTTC. This translates into CASSQVGFSGRFEETQYF.

The chain combines TRBV28 with TRBJ2-2; D is ambiguous. The CDR3 sequence is 13 residues long. Trimming took 6 bases from V and 4 from J, leaving 9 bases between them. From germline, CDR1 is MDHEN and CDR2 SYDVKM. This CDR3 is CASSQTFTGELFF. The CDR3 region has the DNA TGTGCCAGCAGCCAGACTTTCACCGGGGAGCTGTTTTTT.

This sequence joins TRBV6-6 and TRBJ2-3; a possible D gene is TRBD2 (7 bases). The germline CDR1 and CDR2 sequences are MNHNY and SVGAGI (reference sequence). The CDR3 is 13 residues long. With 8 bases removed from V and 2 bases from J, the gap between germline ends came to 11 bases. CDR3 coding DNA: TGTGCCAGCGGGGGGGCCGTCACAGATACGCAGTATTTT. Translation gives CASGGAVTDTQYF.

This clone was counted a few times. This chain links TRBV10-3 with TRBJ2-2; no reliable D call. V lost 2 bases and J 2 bases, leaving 12 bases between the germline ends. CDR1 is ENHRY and CDR2 is SYGVKD in the germline V gene. The CDR3 is 16 amino acids. CDR3 DNA: TGTGCCATCAGTGAGACCTATGGCGGTAACACCGGGGAGCTGTTTTTT. Protein: CAISETYGGNTGELFF.

The genes are TRBV19 and TRBJ2-7; possible D gene TRBD2, 7 bases. CDR1 LNHDA and CDR2 SQIVND come from the germline V gene (reference sequence). Trimming removed 1 base at V and 5 bases at J, with 12 bases between. CDR3 length: 14 residues. The CDR3 protein is CASSIVGGLDEQYF. In DNA form, the CDR3 reads TGTGCCAGTAGTATAGTGGGGGGGCTCGACGAGCAGTACTTC.

This clone is a singleton in its sample. The chain is built from TRBV28 and TRBJ2-2, with TRBD1 identical over 7 bases. J was trimmed by 3 bases and V by 10 bases; bases with no gene match: 8. CDR3 length: 14 residues. The V gene's germline CDR1 is MDHEN and CDR2 SYDVKM. In DNA, the CDR3 is TGTGCCACCCAGGGGGACACCCACACCGGGGAGCTGTTTTTT. Residues: CATQGDTHTGELFF.

This chain links TRBV6-5 with TRBJ2-4; 10 bases match TRBD2. In germline, CDR1 is MNHEY, CDR2 SVGAGI. CDR3 length equals 15 residues. Germline trimming cut 5 bases from V and 7 bases from J; bases unmatched to any gene: 8. CDR3: CASSTGTSVYNIQYF. CDR3 DNA: TGTGCCAGCAGTACCGGGACTAGCGTCTATAACATTCAGTACTTC.

The chain uses TRBV13 and TRBJ1-3, with D possibly matching TRBD1 (5 bases). This CDR3 comprises 16 residues. V was shortened by 2 bases and J by 2 bases, with 13 bases between the two germline ends. Germline V lookup: CDR1 PRHDT, CDR2 FYEKMQ (reference sequence). Here the CDR3 reads CASSLNRGKTGNTIYF. The CDR3, as DNA: TGTGCCAGCAGCTTAAATAGGGGAAAGACTGGAAACACCATATATTTT.

This clone was counted a single time. The chain has TRBV12-3 or TRBV12-4 and TRBJ2-5; the D gene is possibly TRBD2 (6 bases). Trimming shortened V by 4 bases and J by 5 bases, and 11 bases separated the two germline ends. This CDR3 region has 13 residues. As DNA, the CDR3 is TGTGCCAGCAGTTCCAGAGGGAGGGAGACCCAGTACTTC. Translation: CASSSRGRETQYF.

The sample holds one count of this clone. The V gene is TRBV5-6, the J gene TRBJ2-2, with 10 bases that match TRBD1. The J segment lost 7 bases and the V segment lost 3 bases, leaving 6 bases of the junction unmatched. Germline CDR1 and CDR2: SGHDT and YYEEEE. This CDR3 region has 15 residues. The CDR3 DNA follows: TGTGCCAGCAGCTCACCGGACAGGGGGGGCGGGGAGCTGTTTTTT. Its protein is CASSSPDRGGGELFF.

The chain couples TRBV7-6 to TRBJ2-7, with a possible D match to TRBD2 (6 bases). The CDR3 is 13 residues long. Per germline, CDR1 SGHVS and CDR2 FNYEAQ. The V and J ends lost 3 bases and 5 bases respectively, with 11 bases between them. In DNA form, the CDR3 reads TGTGCCAGCAGCTTGGGAGGAGCGGACGAGCAGTACTTC. Translation gives CASSLGGADEQYF.

This rearrangement joins TRBV27 to TRBJ2-1, with D unresolved. CDR3 size: 11 residues. Trimming left V 4 bases short and J 8 bases short, with 6 bases between. Germline values: CDR1 MNHEY, CDR2 SMNVEV (reference sequence). The DNA of the CDR3 is TGTGCCAGCAGTTCAGTCTATGAGCAGTTCTTC. Protein: CASSSVYEQFF.

The chain links TRBV6-5 to TRBJ1-5, with D possibly TRBD1 on 5 matching bases. Trimming removed 2 bases from V and 2 bases from J, with 7 bases in between. Germline CDR1 reads MNHEY; CDR2 reads SVGAGI. CDR3 size: 14 residues. Written as DNA, the CDR3 is TGTGCCAGCAGTTACGGGGCAGGCAATCAGCCCCAGCATTTT. Protein sequence: CASSYGAGNQPQHF.

Comments on this clone: The same CDR3 arises from other DNA sequences in this sample as well. The chain uses TRBV19 and TRBJ2-7, with 8 bases fitting TRBD1. The germline CDR1 and CDR2 sequences are LNHDA and SQIVND (reference sequence). The ends lost 1 base at V and 2 bases at J; junction bases unmatched: 7. The CDR3 runs 16 residues. The CDR3 region has the DNA TGTGCCAGTAGTATAGGCGTCGGGACAGGACCCTACGAGCAGTACTTC. Protein sequence: CASSIGVGTGPYEQYF.

The gene calls are TRBV24-1 and TRBJ2-7; a possible D gene is TRBD2 (6 bases). The CDR3 has 14 amino acids. V shed 2 bases and J shed 6 bases, with 13 bases lying between them. Germline V CDR1 and CDR2: KGHDR, SFDVKD. CDR3 amino acids: CATSDSRGTFEQYF. The CDR3 region has the DNA TGTGCCACCAGTGATTCCCGCGGGACCTTCGAGCAGTACTTC.

Only a few counts were recorded for this clone. The chain links TRBV28 to TRBJ1-1; TRBD1 matches 8 bases. Germline loops: CDR1 MDHEN, CDR2 SYDVKM. The junction had 10 bases not matched to a gene; V was cut back by 7 bases and J by 9 bases. CDR3 length: 13 amino acids. The CDR3 region is CASTPVTGGKAFF. The CDR3 coding sequence is TGTGCCAGCACCCCCGTTACAGGGGGGAAAGCTTTCTTT. The complete variable domain, with remaining parts taken from reference TRBV28 and TRBJ1-1, reads DVKVTQSSRYLVKRTGEKVFLECVQDMDHENMFWYRQDPGLGLRLIYFSYDVKMKEKGDIPEGYSVSREKKERFSLILESASTNQTSMYLCASTPVTGGKAFFGQGTRLTVV.

The chain uses TRBV11-2 and TRBJ1-6; the D gene is possibly TRBD1 (6 bases). The length of the CDR3 is 14 residues. Germline values: CDR1 SGHAT, CDR2 FQNNGV. V lost 3 bases to trimming and J lost 6 bases, with 9 bases between them. CDR3 amino acids: CASSFGGLNSPLHF. As DNA, the CDR3 is TGTGCCAGCAGCTTCGGGGGGCTTAATTCACCCCTCCACTTT.

In this sample, this clone turned up a few times. This sequence joins TRBV18 and TRBJ1-3, with D tentatively TRBD1 (5 bases). The CDR3 extends over 15 amino acids. The V gene's germline CDR1 is KGHSH and CDR2 LQKENI. V was shortened by 2 bases and J by 3 bases, with 11 bases between the two germline ends. CDR3 in amino acids: CASSPFARDGNTIYF. CDR3 nucleotides: TGTGCCAGCTCACCATTTGCCAGGGATGGAAACACCATATATTTT.

The CDR3 nucleotides are TGTGCCAGTAGGGGGACAGGGACCGAAGCTTTCTTT. It codes for CASRGTGTEAFF. The rearrangement joins TRBV19 to TRBJ1-1, with 9 bases matching TRBD1. This CDR3 comprises 12 residues. V lost 6 bases, J lost 8 bases, and 4 bases stayed unmatched. Germline CDR1 is LNHDA and CDR2 is SQIVND (reference sequence).

V is TRBV5-6 and J is TRBJ2-7; D gene uncertain. CDR1 and CDR2 from the germline V gene are SGHDT and YYEEEE. The V end lost 0 bases, the J end lost 0 bases, and 7 bases lay between the germline ends. The CDR3 spans 14 residues. The CDR3 loop reads CASSLVRSSYEQYF. In DNA, the CDR3 is TGTGCCAGCAGCTTGGTCCGGAGCTCCTACGAGCAGTACTTC.

The chain links TRBV9 to TRBJ2-7; TRBD1 is a possible D gene (5 bases). Germline CDR1 is SGDLS and CDR2 is YYNGEE. CDR3 length equals 16 residues. The germline V and J ends were trimmed by 0 bases and 1 base, with 14 bases remaining between them. In DNA, the CDR3 is TGTGCCAGCAGCGTAGCTTTCCAGGGCCCATCCTACGAGCAGTACTTC. It codes for CASSVAFQGPSYEQYF.

V and J are TRBV10-3 and TRBJ2-4; D possibly corresponds to TRBD2 (6 bases). The CDR3 has 14 amino acids. V lost 6 bases, J lost 0 bases, and 9 bases lay in between. Germline values: CDR1 ENHRY, CDR2 SYGVKD. The CDR3 region is CAIREGLAKNIQYF. CDR3 nucleotide sequence: TGTGCCATCAGGGAGGGACTAGCCAAAAACATTCAGTACTTC.

V gene TRBV9 combines with J gene TRBJ2-6; tentatively, D is TRBD1 (5 bases). CDR3 length: 15 amino acids. V was pared by 3 bases and J by 1 base, with 8 bases between. Germline CDR1 reads SGDLS; CDR2 reads YYNGEE. CDR3 residues: CASSADSSGANVLTF. CDR3 nucleotide sequence: TGTGCCAGCAGCGCAGACAGTTCTGGGGCCAACGTCCTGACTTTC.

This clone was seen a single time. The CDR3 DNA is TGTGCCAGCAGCTTATTTTCCGGGACAGCCAATTCACCCCTCCACTTT. Translated: CASSLFSGTANSPLHF. This rearrangement joins TRBV7-2 to TRBJ1-6, with TRBD1 identical over 7 bases. This CDR3 has 16 amino acids. The V and J ends lost 2 bases and 7 bases, in that order; junction bases with no gene match: 8. Germline V gives CDR1 SGHTA, CDR2 FQGNSA.

The gene calls are TRBV7-9 and TRBJ2-1; TRBD2 matches 7 bases. This CDR3 region has 14 residues. Germline V gene lookup returns CDR1 SEHNR and CDR2 FQNEAQ (reference sequence). The ends lost 4 bases at V and 11 bases at J; junction bases unmatched: 11. The CDR3 region has the DNA TGTGCCAGCAGCTCCCGCAGACTAGCTGGGAAGCAGTTCTTC. As protein: CASSSRRLAGKQFF. Full variable domain (outside the CDR3, taken from reference TRBV7-9 and TRBJ2-1): DTGVSQNPRHKITKRGQNVTFRCDPISEHNRLYWYRQTLGQGPEFLTYFQNEAQLEKSRLLSDRFSAERPKGSFSTLEIQRTEQGDSAMYLCASSSRRLAGKQFFGPGTRLTVL.

CDR3 sequence: CASRPTGAGEKLFF. In DNA form, the CDR3 reads TGTGCCAGCAGACCGACAGGGGCGGGGGAAAAACTGTTTTTT. The genes are TRBV27 and TRBJ1-4; 8 bases match TRBD1. The CDR3 has 14 amino acids. Losses at the gene ends were 6 bases for V and 8 bases for J; bases not matched to a gene: 8. Germline V gene sequence: CDR1 MNHEY, CDR2 SMNVEV (reference sequence).

The chain joins TRBV28 to TRBJ2-5; TRBD1 matches 7 bases. Trimming took 5 bases from V and 5 from J; bases not matched to a gene: 8. The CDR3 runs 14 residues. Per the germline V gene, CDR1 is MDHEN and CDR2 is SYDVKM. CDR3 protein: CASSIPTGVETQYF. The CDR3 DNA reads TGTGCCAGCAGTATACCTACAGGGGTTGAGACCCAGTACTTC.

Notes on this clone: Other DNA variants within this sample encode the same CDR3. The J gene is TRBJ2-1, the V gene TRBV6-5, with D possibly matching TRBD1 (5 bases). This CDR3 region has 11 residues. Per germline, CDR1 MNHEY and CDR2 SVGAGI. V lost 5 bases and J lost 7, with 6 bases in between. In DNA, the CDR3 is TGTGCCAGCAGTCAGGGAAATGAGCAGTTCTTC. Translating gives CASSQGNEQFF.

The rearrangement uses TRBV19 and TRBJ1-5; 12 bases agree with TRBD1. CDR3 size: 15 residues. Per germline, CDR1 LNHDA and CDR2 SQIVND (reference sequence). The ends lost 7 bases at V and 6 bases at J; junction bases unmatched: 7. CDR3 nucleotides: TGTGCCAGTAAGGGACAGGGGGCGATGAGTCAGCCCCAGCATTTT. Translation: CASKGQGAMSQPQHF.